The 27 T cell receptor beta chains given below trace back to one sample, sequenced in a study of cytomegalovirus exposure and HLA in healthy donors. In the PCR, 60 Vbeta and 13 Jbeta primers were used. TCRdb's copy holds only in-frame clones and misses some; the assay was immunoSEQ multiplex PCR. The sample has over 100,000 clones, approximately 85% seen once; the top ten hold about 8.1%. The sequencing input was PBMCs. The source is a woman aged 50 to 60 in good health and CMV-seropositive.

This chain uses TRBV7-6 with TRBJ2-3, with D possibly being TRBD2 (6 bases). Germline CDR1 reads SGHVS; CDR2 reads FNYEAQ. Trimming left V 3 bases short and J 2 bases short, with 12 bases between. The CDR3 totals 15 residues. This CDR3 reads CASSFFGGVTDTQYF. Here the CDR3 DNA reads TGTGCCAGCAGCTTCTTTGGCGGGGTCACAGATACGCAGTATTTT.

This chain links TRBV2 with TRBJ1-4; D may be TRBD1 (5 bases). Trimming took off 5 bases at V and 1 base at J, with 8 bases between the two ends. The length of the CDR3 is 14 residues. Germline assignment: CDR1 SNHLY and CDR2 FYNNEI. CDR3 DNA: TGTGCCAGCAGTAGGGGTTTAACTAATGAAAAACTGTTTTTT. Amino acid sequence: CASSRGLTNEKLFF. The full variable domain, in which reference TRBV2 and TRBJ1-4 provide the parts outside the CDR3, is EPEVTQTPSHQVTQMGQEVILRCVPISNHLYFYWYRQILGQKVEFLVSFYNNEISEKSEIFDDQFSVERPDGSNFTLKIRSTKLEDSAMYFCASSRGLTNEKLFFGSGTQLSVL.

The chain is built from TRBV2 and TRBJ1-5, with D possibly matching TRBD1 (6 bases). The V end was cut by 6 bases, the J end by 0 bases, with 12 bases between. The germline CDR1 and CDR2 sequences are SNHLY and FYNNEI. The CDR3 is 15 amino acids. The CDR3 DNA sequence: TGTGCCAGCAGGACCGGACAGTATAGCAATCAGCCCCAGCATTTT. This translates into CASRTGQYSNQPQHF.

The V gene is TRBV7-2, the J gene TRBJ1-6; D is perhaps TRBD1 (6 bases). V was trimmed by 5 bases and J by 7 bases, leaving 15 bases between them. Germline assignment: CDR1 SGHTA and CDR2 FQGNSA. The CDR3 has 15 amino acids. This CDR3 reads CASSQLGARNSPLHF. In nucleotides, the CDR3 is TGTGCCAGCAGCCAGCTGGGGGCAAGGAATTCACCCCTCCACTTT.

The chain couples TRBV29-1 to TRBJ1-1, with D possibly matching TRBD1 (5 bases). The germline gives CDR1 SQVTM, CDR2 ANQGSEA. This CDR3 comprises 12 residues. V was trimmed by 5 bases and J by 1 base, leaving 8 bases between them. The CDR3 bases are TGCAGCGTTCCCAGGGAGAACACTGAAGCTTTCTTT. Residues: CSVPRENTEAFF.

The DNA of the CDR3 is TGTGCCAGCAGCTTCCTGCGGGAGACCCAGTACTTC. Amino acid sequence: CASSFLRETQYF. The rearrangement links TRBV5-6 to TRBJ2-5; D ambiguous. Looked up from germline, CDR1 is SGHDT and CDR2 is YYEEEE. The CDR3 is made up of 12 amino acids. V lost 2 bases and J 5 bases, leaving 7 bases between the germline ends.

V usage is TRBV19 and J usage is TRBJ1-5; D is uncertain. The V and J ends lost 7 bases and 8 bases respectively, with 15 bases between them. This CDR3 spans 13 amino acids. Germline V CDR1 and CDR2: LNHDA, SQIVND (reference sequence). The CDR3 here is CASTRQLREPQHF. The DNA of the CDR3 is TGTGCCAGTACGAGGCAGCTTCGAGAGCCCCAGCATTTT.

The table lists this clone with a count of one. This chain connects TRBV19 to TRBJ2-5; D remains ambiguous. CDR1 and CDR2 (germline): LNHDA, SQIVND (reference sequence). V lost 4 bases, J lost 1 base, and 16 bases lay in between. The CDR3 contains 16 residues. The DNA of the CDR3 is TGTGCCAGTAGTAATTACCCACAACGTTTCCAAGAGACCCAGTACTTC. The encoded protein is CASSNYPQRFQETQYF.

This rearrangement joins TRBV27 to TRBJ2-3; 9 nucleotides agree with TRBD2. V was clipped by 2 bases and J by 6 bases; unmatched bases: 9. The CDR3 totals 16 residues. Germline CDR1 reads MNHEY; CDR2 reads SMNVEV (reference sequence). The chain's CDR3 is CASSLLAGGPGDTQYF. The CDR3 nucleotides read TGTGCCAGCAGTTTACTGGCGGGAGGGCCTGGGGATACGCAGTATTTT.

V is TRBV13 and J is TRBJ1-2; TRBD1 matches at 8 bases. This CDR3 comprises 17 residues. V was pared by 5 bases and J by 1 base, with 12 bases of the junction left unmatched. Germline V gene data show CDR1 as PRHDT and CDR2 as FYEKMQ (reference sequence). This chain's CDR3 is CASSPLGQGSLNYGYTF. As DNA, the CDR3 is TGTGCCAGCAGCCCGCTCGGACAGGGCTCACTTAACTATGGCTACACCTTC.

The chain joins TRBV4-3 to TRBJ1-3; TRBD1 matches 11 bases. Trimming took 3 bases from V and 8 from J; bases not matched to a gene: 6. CDR1 is LGHNA and CDR2 is YSLEER in the germline V gene. There are 15 residues in the CDR3. In DNA, the CDR3 is TGCGCCAGCAGCCAGTACCCGGGACAGGGGGACACCATATATTTT. It translates to CASSQYPGQGDTIYF.

The rearrangement joins TRBV2 to TRBJ1-3; D is perhaps TRBD1 (6 bases). Per germline, CDR1 SNHLY and CDR2 FYNNEI. V dropped 9 bases and J dropped 0 bases, with 15 bases sitting between them. There are 15 residues in the CDR3. The CDR3 here is CASTGGQSSGNTIYF. In DNA, the CDR3 is TGTGCCAGTACCGGGGGGCAAAGCTCTGGAAACACCATATATTTT.

The chain is built from TRBV2 and TRBJ1-2; tentatively, D is TRBD1 (5 bases). V lost 9 bases to trimming and J lost 0 bases, with 11 bases between them. Germline CDR1 and CDR2: SNHLY and FYNNEI. This CDR3 is 13 amino acids long. CDR3 in amino acids: CASAGPTNYGYTF. CDR3 coding DNA: TGTGCCAGTGCAGGGCCAACTAACTATGGCTACACCTTC.

The chain recombines TRBV28 with TRBJ2-7, with D maybe TRBD1 (5 bases). This CDR3 spans 13 amino acids. Trimming cost V 2 bases and J 4 bases, with 9 bases left between them. The V gene's germline CDR1 is MDHEN and CDR2 SYDVKM. The CDR3 spells CASSLPGLYEQYF. The CDR3 DNA reads as TGTGCCAGCAGTTTACCAGGGTTGTACGAGCAGTACTTC.

This chain uses TRBV2 with TRBJ2-1, with D perhaps matching TRBD1 (5 bases). Deletions cut 6 bases from V and 0 bases from J, with 21 bases between. Germline values: CDR1 SNHLY, CDR2 FYNNEI. The CDR3 has 18 residues. CDR3: CASSEPLDRLYSYNEQFF. The CDR3 region has the DNA TGTGCCAGCAGCGAGCCCTTAGACAGACTCTACTCCTACAATGAGCAGTTCTTC.

This chain links TRBV30 with TRBJ2-1, with a weak D call TRBD2 (6 bases). Germline values: CDR1 GTSNPN, CDR2 SVGIG (reference sequence). The germline V and J ends were trimmed by 2 bases and 4 bases, with 18 bases remaining between them. CDR3 length: 16 amino acids. The CDR3 region has the DNA TGTGCCTGGAGTCGCTGGAGGAGGGAACGATACAATGAGCAGTTCTTC. Protein: CAWSRWRRERYNEQFF.

The chain couples TRBV18 to TRBJ1-4; D unresolved. Trimming shortened V by 4 bases and J by 7 bases, and 10 bases separated the two germline ends. CDR1 and CDR2 from the germline V gene are KGHSH and LQKENI. CDR3 size: 13 residues. CDR3 protein: CASSRSKFEKLFF. The CDR3 DNA is TGTGCCAGCTCACGGAGTAAGTTTGAAAAACTGTTTTTT.

This rearrangement joins TRBV6-1 to TRBJ1-5, with 7 bases lining up with TRBD1. Germline values: CDR1 MNHNS, CDR2 SASEGT. The V segment lost 1 base and the J segment 6 bases; nucleotides outside the gene matches: 12. The length of the CDR3 is 17 residues. This CDR3 reads CASSEDVDRVRRQPQHF. The CDR3 DNA follows: TGTGCCAGCAGTGAAGACGTCGACAGGGTCCGGCGTCAGCCCCAGCATTTT.

This clone was seen once. The CDR3 sequence is CASSFSGRSSYEQYF. CDR3 DNA: TGTGCCAGCAGCTTTAGCGGGAGAAGCTCCTACGAGCAGTACTTC. The chain has TRBV7-8 and TRBJ2-7; 9 positions match TRBD2. Germline V gene lookup returns CDR1 SGHVS and CDR2 FQNEAQ. V gave up 3 bases and J gave up 0 bases; unmatched junction bases: 3. This CDR3 has 15 amino acids.

The V call is TRBV5-1, the J call TRBJ2-1, with 7 bases fitting TRBD1. Germline loops: CDR1 SGHRS, CDR2 YFSETQ. J lost 0 bases, V lost 4 bases, and 7 bases had no gene match. The CDR3 loop spans 16 amino acids. CDR3 nucleotides: TGCGCCAGCAGCCCGGAATGGGACAGCTCCTACAATGAGCAGTTCTTC. Residues: CASSPEWDSSYNEQFF.

This chain uses TRBV29-1 with TRBJ2-7; D is undetermined. The CDR3 length is 11 residues. The germline gives CDR1 SQVTM, CDR2 ANQGSEA. Trimming took 4 bases from V and 7 from J, leaving 11 bases between them. This CDR3 is CSVASPGEQYF. The CDR3 DNA sequence: TGCAGCGTTGCCAGTCCGGGTGAGCAGTACTTC.

The rearrangement joins TRBV5-1 to TRBJ2-7; 9 nucleotides agree with TRBD1. CDR3 length equals 15 residues. From germline, CDR1 is SGHRS and CDR2 YFSETQ. V was pared by 4 bases and J by 2 bases, with 7 bases of the junction left unmatched. CDR3 in DNA: TGCGCCAGCAGCCTGGGTGGGACAGGGACCTACGAGCAGTACTTC. The encoded protein is CASSLGGTGTYEQYF.

The rearrangement links TRBV5-4 to TRBJ2-1; unclear D gene. CDR3 length equals 15 residues. Germline lookup yields CDR1 SGHNT and CDR2 YYREEE (reference sequence). Trimming left V 3 bases short and J 3 bases short, with 13 bases between. CDR3 coding DNA: TGTGCCAGCAGCTATAGACTCGTGAGCTACAATGAGCAGTTCTTC. As protein: CASSYRLVSYNEQFF.

This clone has only a few counts. The CDR3 reads CASSLTLQGNEQFF. Here the CDR3 DNA reads TGTGCCAGCAGCTTAACTCTACAGGGGAATGAGCAGTTCTTC. The chain is built from TRBV7-3 and TRBJ2-1; 7 bases map to TRBD1. V shed 0 bases and J 7 bases; nucleotides not matched to a gene: 3. Germline assignment: CDR1 SGHTA and CDR2 FQGTGA. The CDR3 loop spans 14 amino acids. The full variable domain, with the rest looked up from reference TRBV7-3 and TRBJ2-1, is GAGVSQTPSNKVTEKGKYVELRCDPISGHTALYWYRQSLGQGPEFLIYFQGTGAADDSGLPNDRFFAVRPEGSVSTLKIQRTERGDSAVYLCASSLTLQGNEQFFGPGTRLTVL.

The V and J genes are TRBV15 and TRBJ2-7; 8 positions match TRBD2. This CDR3 region has 15 residues. The J segment lost 1 base and the V segment lost 1 base, leaving 3 bases of the junction unmatched. Germline CDR1 is LNHNV and CDR2 is YYDKDF (reference sequence). The CDR3 spells CATSRALAGSYEQYF. CDR3 coding DNA: TGTGCCACCAGCAGAGCGTTAGCGGGGTCCTACGAGCAGTACTTC.

The chain joins TRBV9 to TRBJ1-6; 7 bases line up with TRBD1. Trimming took 1 base from V and 6 from J; bases not matched to a gene: 4. The CDR3 extends over 15 amino acids. CDR1 is SGDLS, CDR2 YYNGEE, per germline. Here the CDR3 reads CASSVFGTVNSPLHF. In nucleotides, the CDR3 is TGTGCCAGCAGCGTATTCGGGACAGTTAATTCACCCCTCCACTTT.

J is TRBJ1-6 and V is TRBV6-5; TRBD1 matches at 9 bases. This CDR3 is built from 13 residues. Trimming cost V 5 bases and J 14 bases; bases outside gene matches: 7. CDR1 MNHEY and CDR2 SVGAGI come from the germline V gene. CDR3 sequence: CASSEDRGVSLHF. CDR3 bases: TGTGCCAGCAGTGAGGACAGGGGCGTTTCCCTCCACTTT.